A selection of T cell receptor beta chains follows, all from one sample in a study of sequential checkpoint blockade in melanoma. The data were produced by immunoSEQ multiplex PCR, yet TCRdb's version contains in-frame clones alone and is incomplete. The sample includes more than 25,000 clones, about 88% of them seen just once. The sequenced sample was CD8+ T cells sorted from blood (inferred from file names), obtained from a patient given nivolumab and ipilimumab in sequence. These receptors came from a human donor with melanoma. CDR3s include the opening cysteine and the closing phenylalanine or tryptophan. D genes are given only for firm matches. A clone size is listed for some rows: how often the clone was seen (once, few, many), or a class if it is expanded.

v_gene	abundance	d_gene	j_gene	CDR3aa	CDR3nt
TRBV6-5	once	-	TRBJ1-4	CASSYSGGGTNEKLFF	TGTGCCAGCAGTTACTCTGGAGGAGGAACTAATGAAAAACTGTTTTTT
TRBV11-2	-	TRBD2	TRBJ2-1	CASRPTSGGYNEQFF	TGTGCCAGCAGGCCTACTAGCGGGGGTTACAATGAGCAGTTCTTC
TRBV10-1	few	TRBD1	TRBJ1-3	CASRGTGSRSGNTIYF	TGCGCCAGCAGAGGGACAGGGAGTAGGTCTGGAAACACCATATATTTT
TRBV14	-	TRBD2	TRBJ2-1	CASSLLAGPNEQFF	TGTGCCAGCAGTCTACTAGCGGGACCTAATGAGCAGTTCTTC
TRBV30	-	-	TRBJ2-2	CAWSVTGNTGELFF	TGTGCCTGGAGTGTCACAGGGAACACCGGGGAGCTGTTTTTT
TRBV4-1	once	TRBD1	TRBJ2-1	CASSPGTGVGGAYNEQFF	TGCGCCAGCAGCCCCGGGACAGGGGTAGGGGGGGCTTACAATGAGCAGTTCTTC
TRBV7-8	-	-	TRBJ1-1	CASSLEGGAGVNTEAFF	TGTGCCAGCAGCTTAGAAGGGGGGGCAGGGGTAAACACTGAAGCTTTCTTT
TRBV9	-	-	TRBJ2-1	CASSVVPGPNEQFF	TGTGCCAGCAGCGTAGTGCCAGGGCCCAATGAGCAGTTCTTC
TRBV2	-	-	TRBJ1-1	CASSEKAGLRTEAFF	TGTGCCAGCAGTGAAAAGGCAGGGCTGCGCACTGAAGCTTTCTTT
TRBV30	-	TRBD2	TRBJ2-1	CAWSGRGYNEQFF	TGTGCCTGGAGTGGGCGGGGGTACAATGAGCAGTTCTTC
TRBV6-5	-	-	TRBJ2-7	CASSYLGLGEQYF	TGTGCCAGCAGTTACTTGGGTTTGGGCGAGCAGTACTTC
TRBV29-1	-	TRBD2	TRBJ2-4	CSVEGLAGIAKNIQYF	TGCAGCGTCGAGGGACTAGCGGGAATAGCCAAAAACATTCAGTACTTC
TRBV4-3	few	TRBD1	TRBJ1-2	CASSPNEKLQGANGYTF	TGCGCCAGCAGCCCAAACGAGAAGTTACAGGGGGCTAATGGCTACACCTTC
TRBV9	few	TRBD1	TRBJ1-3	CASSTTGGHGNTIYF	TGTGCCAGCAGCACGACAGGGGGACATGGAAACACCATATATTTT
TRBV7-3	-	-	TRBJ2-2	CASSPGTGELFF	TGTGCCAGCAGCCCCGGGACCGGGGAGCTGTTTTTT
TRBV27	-	TRBD2	TRBJ2-7	CASSSTSGRISYEQYF	TGTGCCAGCAGTTCCACTAGCGGGAGGATCTCCTACGAGCAGTACTTC
TRBV19	-	TRBD1	TRBJ1-5	CASSSSRDSHQPQHF	TGTGCCAGTAGTAGCTCCCGGGACAGCCATCAGCCCCAGCATTTT